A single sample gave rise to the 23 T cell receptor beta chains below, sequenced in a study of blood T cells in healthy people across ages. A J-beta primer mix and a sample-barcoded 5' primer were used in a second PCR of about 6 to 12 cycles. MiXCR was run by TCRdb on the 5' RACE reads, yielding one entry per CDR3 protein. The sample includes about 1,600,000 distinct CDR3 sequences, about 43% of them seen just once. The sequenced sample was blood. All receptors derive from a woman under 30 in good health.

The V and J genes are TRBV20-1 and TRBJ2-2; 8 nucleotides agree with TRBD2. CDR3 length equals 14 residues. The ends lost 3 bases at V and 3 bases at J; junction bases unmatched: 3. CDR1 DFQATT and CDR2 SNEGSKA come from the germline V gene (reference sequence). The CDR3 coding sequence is TGCAGTGCTAGGACTAGCGTAGACACCGGGGAGCTGTTTTTT. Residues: CSARTSVDTGELFF.

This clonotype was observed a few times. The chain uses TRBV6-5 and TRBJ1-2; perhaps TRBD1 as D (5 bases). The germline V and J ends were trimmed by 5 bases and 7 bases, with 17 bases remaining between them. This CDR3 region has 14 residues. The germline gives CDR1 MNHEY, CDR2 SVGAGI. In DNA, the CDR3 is TGTGCCAGCAGTGACGGACCGGGGGGGGTTGGCTACACCTTC. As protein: CASSDGPGGVGYTF.

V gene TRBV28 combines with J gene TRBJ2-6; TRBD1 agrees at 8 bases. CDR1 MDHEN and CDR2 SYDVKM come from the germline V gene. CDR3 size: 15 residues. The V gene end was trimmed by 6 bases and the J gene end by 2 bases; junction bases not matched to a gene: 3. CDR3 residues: CASRQGAAGANVLTF. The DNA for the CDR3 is TGTGCCAGCAGGCAGGGGGCCGCTGGGGCCAACGTCCTGACTTTC.

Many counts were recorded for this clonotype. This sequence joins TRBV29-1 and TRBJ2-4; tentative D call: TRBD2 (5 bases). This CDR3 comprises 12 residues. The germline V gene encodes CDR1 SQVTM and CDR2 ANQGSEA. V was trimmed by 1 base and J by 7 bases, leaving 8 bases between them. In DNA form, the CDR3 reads TGCAGCGTTGAAGCGGACTTTAACATTCAGTACTTC. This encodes CSVEADFNIQYF.

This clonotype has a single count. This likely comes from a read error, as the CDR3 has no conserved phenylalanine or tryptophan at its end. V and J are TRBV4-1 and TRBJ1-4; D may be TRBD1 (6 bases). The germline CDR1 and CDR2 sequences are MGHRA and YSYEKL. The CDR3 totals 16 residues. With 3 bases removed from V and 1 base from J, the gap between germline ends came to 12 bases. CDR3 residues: CASSQRTAGTNEKLFL. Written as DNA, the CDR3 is TGCGCCAGCAGCCAGCGGACAGCTGGAACTAATGAAAAACTGTTTCTT.

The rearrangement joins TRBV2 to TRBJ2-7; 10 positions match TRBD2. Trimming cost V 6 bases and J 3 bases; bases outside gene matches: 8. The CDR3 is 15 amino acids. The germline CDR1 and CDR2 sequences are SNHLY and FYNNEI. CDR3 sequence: CASRATSGNIYEQYF. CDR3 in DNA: TGTGCCAGCAGGGCTACTAGCGGGAATATCTACGAGCAGTACTTC. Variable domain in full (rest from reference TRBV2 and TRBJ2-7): EPEVTQTPSHQVTQMGQEVILRCVPISNHLYFYWYRQILGQKVEFLVSFYNNEISEKSEIFDDQFSVERPDGSNFTLKIRSTKLEDSAMYFCASRATSGNIYEQYFGPGTRLTVT.

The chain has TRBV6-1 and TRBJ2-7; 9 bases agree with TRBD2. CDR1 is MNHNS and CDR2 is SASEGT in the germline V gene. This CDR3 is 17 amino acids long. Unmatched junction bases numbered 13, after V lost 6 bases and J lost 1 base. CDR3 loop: CASSPSTRLAGSYEQYF. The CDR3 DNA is TGTGCCAGCAGCCCCTCAACAAGGCTAGCGGGATCCTACGAGCAGTACTTC.

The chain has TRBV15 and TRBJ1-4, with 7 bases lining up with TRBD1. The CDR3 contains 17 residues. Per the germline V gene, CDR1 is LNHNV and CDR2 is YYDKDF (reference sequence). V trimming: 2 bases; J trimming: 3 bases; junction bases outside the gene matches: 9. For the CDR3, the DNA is TGTGCCACCAGCAGACCCAGACAGGGATGGGCTAATGAAAAACTGTTTTTT. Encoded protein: CATSRPRQGWANEKLFF.

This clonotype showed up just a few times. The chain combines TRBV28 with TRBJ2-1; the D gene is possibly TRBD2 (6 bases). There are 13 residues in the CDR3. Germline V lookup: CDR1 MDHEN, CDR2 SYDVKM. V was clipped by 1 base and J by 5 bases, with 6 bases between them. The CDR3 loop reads CASSLSGDNEQFF. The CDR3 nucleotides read TGTGCCAGCAGTTTATCGGGGGACAATGAGCAGTTCTTC. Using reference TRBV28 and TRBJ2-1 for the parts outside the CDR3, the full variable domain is DVKVTQSSRYLVKRTGEKVFLECVQDMDHENMFWYRQDPGLGLRLIYFSYDVKMKEKGDIPEGYSVSREKKERFSLILESASTNQTSMYLCASSLSGDNEQFFGPGTRLTVL.

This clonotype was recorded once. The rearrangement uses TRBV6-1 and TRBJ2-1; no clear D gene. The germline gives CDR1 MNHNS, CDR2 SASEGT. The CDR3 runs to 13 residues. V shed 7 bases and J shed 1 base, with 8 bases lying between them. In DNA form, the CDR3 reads TGTGCCAGCAACATCGGATCCTACAATGAGCAGTTCTTC. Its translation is CASNIGSYNEQFF.

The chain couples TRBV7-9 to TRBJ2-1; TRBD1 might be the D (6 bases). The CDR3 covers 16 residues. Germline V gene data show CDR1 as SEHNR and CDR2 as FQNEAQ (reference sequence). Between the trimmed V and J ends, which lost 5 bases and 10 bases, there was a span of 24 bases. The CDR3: CASSHGTGSYNDEQFF. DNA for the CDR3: TGTGCCAGCAGCCATGGAACAGGGTCCTACAATGACGAGCAGTTCTTC.

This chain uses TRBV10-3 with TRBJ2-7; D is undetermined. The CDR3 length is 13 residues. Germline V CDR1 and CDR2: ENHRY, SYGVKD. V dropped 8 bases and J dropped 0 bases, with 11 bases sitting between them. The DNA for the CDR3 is TGTGCCATCGTGAACAACCACTCCTACGAGCAGTACTTC. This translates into CAIVNNHSYEQYF.

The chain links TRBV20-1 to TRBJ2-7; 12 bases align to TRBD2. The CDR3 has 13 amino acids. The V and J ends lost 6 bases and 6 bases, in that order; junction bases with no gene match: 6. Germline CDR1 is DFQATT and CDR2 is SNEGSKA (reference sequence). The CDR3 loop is CSARTSGAREQYF. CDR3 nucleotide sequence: TGCAGTGCCCGGACTAGCGGGGCGCGCGAGCAGTACTTC.

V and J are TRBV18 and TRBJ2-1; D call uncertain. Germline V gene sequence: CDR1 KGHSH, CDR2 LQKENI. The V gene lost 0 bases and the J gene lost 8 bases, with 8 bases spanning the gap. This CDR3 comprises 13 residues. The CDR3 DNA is TGTGCCAGCTCACCACCGATAGGGTATGAGCAGTTCTTC. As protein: CASSPPIGYEQFF.

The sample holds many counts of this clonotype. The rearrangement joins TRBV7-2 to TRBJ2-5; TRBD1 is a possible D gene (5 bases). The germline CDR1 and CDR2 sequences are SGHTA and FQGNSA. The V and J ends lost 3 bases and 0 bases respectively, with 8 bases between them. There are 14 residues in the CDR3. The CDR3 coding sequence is TGTGCCAGCAGCTTGACAGTGTACCAAGAGACCCAGTACTTC. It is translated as CASSLTVYQETQYF.

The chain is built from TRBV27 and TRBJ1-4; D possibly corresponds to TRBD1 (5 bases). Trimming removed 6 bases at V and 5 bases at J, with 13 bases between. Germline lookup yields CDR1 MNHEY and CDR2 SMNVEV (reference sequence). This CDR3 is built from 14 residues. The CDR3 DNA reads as TGTGCCAGCAGCCCCACCAGGGTCAATGAAAAACTGTTTTTT. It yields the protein CASSPTRVNEKLFF. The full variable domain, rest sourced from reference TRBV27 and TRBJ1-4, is EAQVTQNPRYLITVTGKKLTVTCSQNMNHEYMSWYRQDPGLGLRQIYYSMNVEVTDKGDVPEGYKVSRKEKRNFPLILESPSPNQTSLYFCASSPTRVNEKLFFGSGTQLSVL.

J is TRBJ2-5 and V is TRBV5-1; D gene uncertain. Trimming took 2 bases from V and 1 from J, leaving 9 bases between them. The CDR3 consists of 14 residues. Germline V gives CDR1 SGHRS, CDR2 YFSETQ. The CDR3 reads CASSFRRPQETQYF. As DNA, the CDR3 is TGCGCCAGCAGCTTCCGGCGTCCCCAAGAGACCCAGTACTTC. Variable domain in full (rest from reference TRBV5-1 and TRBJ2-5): KAGVTQTPRYLIKTRGQQVTLSCSPISGHRSVSWYQQTPGQGLQFLFEYFSETQRNKGNFPGRFSGRQFSNSRSEMNVSTLELGDSALYLCASSFRRPQETQYFGPGTRLLVL.

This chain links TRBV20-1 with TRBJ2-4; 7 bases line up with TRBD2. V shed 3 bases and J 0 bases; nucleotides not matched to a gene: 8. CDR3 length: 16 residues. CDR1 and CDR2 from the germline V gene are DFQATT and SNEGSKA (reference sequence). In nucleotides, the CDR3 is TGCAGTGCTAGGGAGCGGGATCGGATAGCCAAAAACATTCAGTACTTC. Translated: CSARERDRIAKNIQYF.

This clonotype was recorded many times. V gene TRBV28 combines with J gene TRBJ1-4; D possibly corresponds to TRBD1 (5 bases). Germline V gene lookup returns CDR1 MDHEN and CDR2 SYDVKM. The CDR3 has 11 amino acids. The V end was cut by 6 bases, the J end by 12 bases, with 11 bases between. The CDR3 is CASRSPQELFF. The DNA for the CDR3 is TGTGCCAGCAGGAGCCCACAGGAACTGTTTTTT.

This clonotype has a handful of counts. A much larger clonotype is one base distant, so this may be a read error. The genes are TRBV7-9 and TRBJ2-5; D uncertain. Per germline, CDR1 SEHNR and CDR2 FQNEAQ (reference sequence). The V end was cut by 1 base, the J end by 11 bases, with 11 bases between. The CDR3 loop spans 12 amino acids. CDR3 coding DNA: TGTGCCAGCAGCTTAGTCGAGCATGAGCAGTACTTC. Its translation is CASSLVEHEQYF.

In DNA, the CDR3 is TGTGCCAGCAGCGTAGATCCTAACCGGGACAGGGGGCACTATGGCTACACCTTC. This codes for CASSVDPNRDRGHYGYTF. The chain recombines TRBV9 with TRBJ1-2; 12 nucleotides line up with TRBD1. This CDR3 spans 18 amino acids. With V trimmed by 0 bases and J by 3 bases, 9 bases remained unmatched. Germline V gene sequence: CDR1 SGDLS, CDR2 YYNGEE. Together with reference TRBV9 and TRBJ1-2, the CDR3 gives the full variable domain: DSGVTQTPKHLITATGQRVTLRCSPRSGDLSVYWYQQSLDQGLQFLIQYYNGEERAKGNILERFSAQQFPDLHSELNLSSLELGDSALYFCASSVDPNRDRGHYGYTFGSGTRLTVV.

The CDR3 nucleotides are TGTGCCAGCAGTCCAAGGCGCGCTAGCGGGACTACAGATACGCAGTATTTT. Its translation is CASSPRRASGTTDTQYF. The J gene is TRBJ2-3, the V gene TRBV6-1; 9 bases align to TRBD2. Germline V lookup: CDR1 MNHNS, CDR2 SASEGT. The CDR3 has 17 amino acids. V shed 5 bases, J shed 3 bases, and the junction held 12 bases outside the gene matches.

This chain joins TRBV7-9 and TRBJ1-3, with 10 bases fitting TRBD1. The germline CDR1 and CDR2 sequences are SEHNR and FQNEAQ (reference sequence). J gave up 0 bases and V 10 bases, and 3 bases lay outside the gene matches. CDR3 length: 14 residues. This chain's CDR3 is CATGQGVSGNTIYF. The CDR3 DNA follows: TGTGCCACAGGACAGGGGGTCTCTGGAAACACCATATATTTT. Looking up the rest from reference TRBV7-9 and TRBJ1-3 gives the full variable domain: DTGVSQNPRHKITKRGQNVTFRCDPISEHNRLYWYRQTLGQGPEFLTYFQNEAQLEKSRLLSDRFSAERPKGSFSTLEIQRTEQGDSAMYLCATGQGVSGNTIYFGEGSWLTVV.